This TCR beta chain was recovered during a study of glioma-infiltrating T cells after dendritic cell vaccination (dated by TCRdb to 2016 to 2018). Study-wide context: The cohort included about 15 glioblastoma patients drawn from Phase I and II dendritic cell vaccination trials, of whom 9 were newly diagnosed and 6 had recurrent disease. Autologous tumor lysate-pulsed dendritic cell vaccination was administered to the patients between the early 2000s and the early 2010s. The vaccine was prepared from monocyte-derived dendritic cells that were cultured for approximately seven days with IL-4 and GM-CSF and then pulsed overnight with autologous tumor lysate. Each patient was given three intradermal dendritic cell vaccine injections, spaced two weeks apart, in the arm below the axilla. In glioblastoma patients vaccinated with dendritic cells, deep sequencing of TCR beta CDR3 regions served to measure tumor-infiltrating lymphocyte content and to compare repertoires between tumor and blood. TCR sequencing metrics, including TIL content and tumor-blood repertoire overlap, were correlated with survival after dendritic cell vaccination.

Regarding this clone: The antigen it recognizes is unknown. Within one base of it there is no much larger clone, and no base qualities were kept. The sample has other DNA sequences that encode this CDR3 too.

Selection of patients required sufficient residual fresh-frozen tumor tissue and over two years of available survival data. None of the glioblastoma patients carried an isocitrate dehydrogenase mutation, although molecular status otherwise varied. PBMC were collected before vaccination, two weeks after the third vaccination, and at tumor progression when it occurred. The Qiagen DNeasy Blood extraction Kit was used to extract genomic DNA. The immunoSEQ assay amplified TCRB CDR3 regions from roughly 2 micrograms of genomic DNA, or from all available DNA when less than that amount was available. The multiplex PCR relied on 60 forward primers for TCR V beta segments and 13 reverse primers for J beta segments. Synthetic control templates were spiked into each sample at limiting dilution to estimate reads per starting template. The Illumina HiSeq System generated 87 bp sequencing reads. From the authors' description of their analysis: PCR and sequencing errors were removed by a nearest neighbor algorithm that merged closely related sequences. TCR overlap was defined as the percentage of unique tumor TCR beta sequences that were also found in the peripheral blood of the same patient. The table was pulled from immuneACCESS by TCRdb, which kept in-frame rearrangements only. Such tables lose some clones; where checked, under half of the loss comes from unresolved V genes, and the rest has no known cause. V and J calls plus clone size are reproduced from that table; the DNA served to infer D and trimming. The sample table lists some 38,000 clones, approximately 80% of them with a count of one. Roughly 7.7% of the sample is in the top ten clones.

The full study reports these points: After dendritic cell vaccination, a higher estimated pretreatment TIL content predicted longer time to progression and longer overall survival. No direct relationship between TCR clonality and survival was found, suggesting that a diverse polyclonal response may matter. The TCR overlap response model with three groups was called speculative and said to need prospective validation. The cohort was small and heterogeneous, with few patients having full blood and tumor sets and even fewer initial-recurrent tumor pairs.

As encoded in the germline V gene (reference sequence), CDR1 is SEHNR while CDR2 is FQNEAQ. The germline V end is reduced by 5 bases and the J end by 2 bases; junction bases left unmatched: 2. Taken from cysteine to phenylalanine, the CDR3 has 15 residues. Only the CDR3 region is kept as DNA, spanning 45 bases read in frame from base 1. The receptor chain draws on TRBV7-9 and TRBJ1-6; 8 nucleotides in the junction match TRBD1. The specimen was blood, collected before dendritic cell vaccination. The origin of this receptor is a human donor with glioblastoma. The CDR3 protein sequence reads: CASSPGGAYNSPLHF. The DNA sequence reads TGTGCCAGCAGCCCAGGGGGCGCCTATAATTCACCCCTCCACTTT.